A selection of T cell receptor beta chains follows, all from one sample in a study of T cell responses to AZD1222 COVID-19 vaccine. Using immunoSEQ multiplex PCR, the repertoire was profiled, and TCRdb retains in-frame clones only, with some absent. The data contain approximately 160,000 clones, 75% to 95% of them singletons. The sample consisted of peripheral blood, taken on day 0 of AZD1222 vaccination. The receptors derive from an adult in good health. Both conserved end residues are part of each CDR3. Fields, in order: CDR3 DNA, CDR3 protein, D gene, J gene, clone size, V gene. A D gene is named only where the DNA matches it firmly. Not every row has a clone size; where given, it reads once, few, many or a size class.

TGTGCCAGCAGCTCGCCCGACAGGGCTAGCAATCAGCCCCAGCATTTT | CASSSPDRASNQPQHF | TRBD1 | TRBJ1-5 | - | TRBV5-8
TGTGCCAGCAGCTTGGGGACAGGGGCAGATACGCAGTATTTT | CASSLGTGADTQYF | TRBD1 | TRBJ2-3 | - | TRBV5-4
TGTGCCAGCAGCGAAGACCCATCGGGACAGGGCTACCGCGCCAAAGGAAACACCATATATTTT | CASSEDPSGQGYRAKGNTIYF | TRBD1 | TRBJ1-3 | - | TRBV7-6
TGTGCCAGCAGTGAAGGGAGGGGGCGCACAGATACGCAGTATTTT | CASSEGRGRTDTQYF | - | TRBJ2-3 | - | TRBV2
TGTGCCAGTAGTATCGGCAGGATCTACGAGCAGTACTTC | CASSIGRIYEQYF | - | TRBJ2-7 | - | TRBV19
TGTGCCAGCCGCGTAGGGGGAGGTGGAAACACCATATATTTT | CASRVGGGGNTIYF | - | TRBJ1-3 | - | TRBV11-2
TGTGCCAGCAGTTACGTAAGAAGCGGCTATGGCTACACCTTC | CASSYVRSGYGYTF | - | TRBJ1-2 | - | TRBV6-5
TGTGCCAGCAGCTTGCCAGCCAGCTACGAGCAGTACTTC | CASSLPASYEQYF | - | TRBJ2-7 | - | TRBV5-4
TGTGCCAGCAGCCCAGCACCGACTAGCGGGGGGATTTCCTACAATGAGCAGTTCTTC | CASSPAPTSGGISYNEQFF | TRBD2 | TRBJ2-1 | few | TRBV7-6
TGTGCCAGCAGTTTATCGACGGTTTCCTACGAGCAGTACTTC | CASSLSTVSYEQYF | - | TRBJ2-7 | - | TRBV27
TGCGCCAGCAGCCAACTTTTCGGACAGAGCACAGATACGCAGTATTTT | CASSQLFGQSTDTQYF | - | TRBJ2-3 | - | TRBV4-1
TGTGCCAGCAGCTCGGGAGGGGGATACAATCAGCCCCAGCATTTT | CASSSGGGYNQPQHF | - | TRBJ1-5 | - | TRBV7-8
TGCGCCAGCAGCCAAGTCGCCGGGGTAGGTGAAGCTTTCTTT | CASSQVAGVGEAFF | - | TRBJ1-1 | - | TRBV4-3
TGTGCCAGTAGTATAGAGCACCTAGCGGGGGGGAACACCGGGGAGCTGTTTTTT | CASSIEHLAGGNTGELFF | TRBD2 | TRBJ2-2 | once | TRBV19
TGTGCCAGCAGTGCCAGGCACGATGGCAATGAGCAGTTCTTC | CASSARHDGNEQFF | - | TRBJ2-1 | - | TRBV6-4
TGTGCCACCAGCAGAGTACTCAGGGGTGGGAACACTGAAGCTTTCTTT | CATSRVLRGGNTEAFF | - | TRBJ1-1 | - | TRBV15
TGTGCCAGTACGAAGCGGGGGACTGCCAAGGGCGAGACCCAGTACTTC | CASTKRGTAKGETQYF | TRBD2 | TRBJ2-5 | - | TRBV19
TGCGCCAGCAGCCCAAATTCACCCCTCCACTTT | CASSPNSPLHF | - | TRBJ1-6 | - | TRBV23-1
TGTGCCAGCAGCGTAGGCCATGGACAGGGGGCGACTGGAAACACCATATATTTT | CASSVGHGQGATGNTIYF | TRBD1 | TRBJ1-3 | once | TRBV9
TGCGCCAGCAGCCAAGGGACCGGGGAGCTGTTTTTT | CASSQGTGELFF | - | TRBJ2-2 | - | TRBV4-3
TGTGCATGGGAGGGTAGCGGGACCTACGAGCAGTACTTC | CAWEGSGTYEQYF | TRBD2 | TRBJ2-7 | - | TRBV30
TGTGCCAGCAGCTTATTGAGGGGCCCTAATGAAAAACTGTTTTTT | CASSLLRGPNEKLFF | - | TRBJ1-4 | - | TRBV7-2
TGCGCCAGCAGCCAGGGACTTGGCTACACCTTC | CASSQGLGYTF | - | TRBJ1-2 | once | TRBV4-3
TGTGCCATCAGACCTATTGGGCAGGGGGAAGGCTACACCTTC | CAIRPIGQGEGYTF | TRBD1 | TRBJ1-2 | - | TRBV10-3
TGTGCCAGCAGTTTATACGGGACAGGACGCCAAGAGACCCAGTACTTC | CASSLYGTGRQETQYF | TRBD1 | TRBJ2-5 | - | TRBV27
TGTGCCAGCAGCTTGTCCCACATGACTGGAAACACCATATATTTT | CASSLSHMTGNTIYF | - | TRBJ1-3 | - | TRBV5-6
TGTGCCAGCACCTCCGGGACAGTCAATGAGCAGTTCTTC | CASTSGTVNEQFF | TRBD1 | TRBJ2-1 | once | TRBV7-6
TGTGCCAGCTCACCCGACTCCAGCGGCGAGACCCAGTACTTC | CASSPDSSGETQYF | - | TRBJ2-5 | - | TRBV18
TGTGCCAGCAGTGAAGCGCGACGGGGGATCTCTGGAAACACCATATATTTT | CASSEARRGISGNTIYF | - | TRBJ1-3 | - | TRBV6-1
TGTGCCAGCAGCGATACAGGGGGTTTTGGCTACACCTTC | CASSDTGGFGYTF | TRBD1 | TRBJ1-2 | - | TRBV2
TGTGCCAGCAGCTTAGACGGCTCAGCGGGGGGCTTCGCATGGCCTTCACCCCTCCACTTT | CASSLDGSAGGFAWPSPLHF | - | TRBJ1-6 | - | TRBV7-8
TGTGCCAGTAGTATAGGTTTCACCAGCCAAGAGACCCAGTACTTC | CASSIGFTSQETQYF | - | TRBJ2-5 | - | TRBV19
TGTGCCAGCAGCGTCACCCGATACCGGGACAGGGGGAAGTACGAGCAGTACTTC | CASSVTRYRDRGKYEQYF | TRBD1 | TRBJ2-7 | - | TRBV9
TGTGCCAGCAGTTTGGCAGGACGGGGGGACGAGCAGTACTTC | CASSLAGRGDEQYF | TRBD2 | TRBJ2-7 | - | TRBV27
TGTGCCAGTAGTGGACACAGGGCAGATACGCAGTATTTT | CASSGHRADTQYF | - | TRBJ2-3 | - | TRBV19
TGTGCCAGTTCCCGAGGACTAGCTGAAATAGAGACCCAGTACTTC | CASSRGLAEIETQYF | TRBD2 | TRBJ2-5 | - | TRBV19
TGTGCCAGCAGCCCCCTCCAGGGAGCTCAGCCCCAGCATTTT | CASSPLQGAQPQHF | - | TRBJ1-5 | - | TRBV7-6
TGTGCCAGCAGCAAAAACCTCAATTCACCCCTCCACTTT | CASSKNLNSPLHF | - | TRBJ1-6 | - | TRBV6-4
TGTGCCAGCTCACCACCGAACGGGGGGGGATTTGAGACCCAGTACTTC | CASSPPNGGGFETQYF | TRBD2 | TRBJ2-5 | few | TRBV18
TGCGCCAGCAGCTATACCGACAGGAGCTCCTACGAGCAGTACTTC | CASSYTDRSSYEQYF | - | TRBJ2-7 | - | TRBV5-1
TGTGCCAGCAGCCCCAGGGACTTTCCCGGGGAGCTGTTTTTT | CASSPRDFPGELFF | - | TRBJ2-2 | - | TRBV7-8
TGTGCCATCAAGGGAATACAGATGAACACTGAAGCTTTCTTT | CAIKGIQMNTEAFF | - | TRBJ1-1 | - | TRBV10-3
TGTGCCACCAGCAGTGGGACGAGGGGGCCCACTGAAGCTTTCTTT | CATSSGTRGPTEAFF | TRBD1 | TRBJ1-1 | - | TRBV15
TGTGCCAGCAGTCGACTGTCGGCGATGGGACAGGCTTCCTATGGCTACACCTTC | CASSRLSAMGQASYGYTF | TRBD1 | TRBJ1-2 | - | TRBV6-6